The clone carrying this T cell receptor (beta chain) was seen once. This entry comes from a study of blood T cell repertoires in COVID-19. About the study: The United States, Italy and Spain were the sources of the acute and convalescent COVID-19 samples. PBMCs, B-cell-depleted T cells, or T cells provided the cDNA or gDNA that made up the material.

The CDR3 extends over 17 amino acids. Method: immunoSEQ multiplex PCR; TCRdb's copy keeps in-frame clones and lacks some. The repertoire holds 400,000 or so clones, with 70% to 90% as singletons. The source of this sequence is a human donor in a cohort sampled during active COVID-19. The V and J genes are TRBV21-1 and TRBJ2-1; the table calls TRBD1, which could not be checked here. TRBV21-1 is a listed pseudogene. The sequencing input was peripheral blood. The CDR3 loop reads CASSKAGDRGVRNEQFF. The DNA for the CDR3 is TGTGCCAGCAGCAAAGCTGGGGACAGGGGCGTTCGAAATGAGCAGTTCTTC.